This T cell receptor (beta chain) stems from a study of T cell clonality in common variable immunodeficiency. Study results and limitations: CVID subjects showed higher TCRbeta clonality than healthy controls. In common variable immunodeficiency, TCR beta chains reportedly carried fewer deletions and N-nucleotide insertions.

CVID subjects were around 14 female and 29 male, aged 9 to 64. The assay was immunoSEQ multiplex PCR, and TCRdb's table has in-frame clones only and misses some. The sample shows about 19,000 clones, none of them appearing just once. There are many counts of this clone. What it binds is not known. The observed sequence ends 3 residues before the CDR3 terminus, with the missing tail filled in from the germline J gene. The trim removed 5 bases at V and 3 bases at J, leaving 7 bases unmatched. This CDR3 is 15 amino acids long. Germline-derived CDR1 and CDR2 are MNHEY and SVGEGT. Sequencing was done on a sample of peripheral blood mononuclear cells. V is TRBV6-2 or TRBV6-3 and J is TRBJ1-2; 9 bases are shared with TRBD1. The receptor comes from a human donor with common variable immunodeficiency. Partial CDR3 DNA: TGTGCCAGCAGTCCCGGGACAGGGTTCCACTATGGC. Amino acids: CASSPGTGFHYG. The CDR3, in full, reads CASSPGTGFHYGYTF.